These T cell receptor beta chains were read from a single sample in a study of graft-versus-host responses after intestinal transplantation. These receptors lack a known antigen. Produced via immunoSEQ multiplex PCR; TCRdb's table is partial and in-frame only. The table lists 70,000 to 100,000 clones, about 88% of them singletons. Here the sequenced sample was unstimulated CD4+ T cells sorted from spleen or lymph node cells, taken before intestinal transplant. These receptors all come from a human donor who received an intestinal transplant. CDR3s include the opening cysteine and the closing phenylalanine or tryptophan. The order of the fields is D gene, J gene, V gene, clone size, CDR3 protein, CDR3 DNA. A D gene is named only where the DNA matches it firmly. The listing skips clone size in some rows; elsewhere it reads once, few, many or a size class.

D: TRBD1; J: TRBJ1-5; V: TRBV6-5; size: .; CDR3: CASSRGQDNQPQHF; DNA: TGTGCCAGCAGTAGAGGACAGGACAATCAGCCCCAGCATTTT
D: TRBD2; J: TRBJ2-7; V: TRBV10-3; size: .; CDR3: CASRLAGPTYEQYF; DNA: TGTGCCAGCAGACTAGCGGGGCCGACCTACGAGCAGTACTTC
D: .; J: TRBJ2-4; V: TRBV6-6; size: .; CDR3: CASSTGEKNIQYF; DNA: TGTGCCAGCTCGACAGGCGAAAAAAACATTCAGTACTTC
D: .; J: TRBJ2-2; V: TRBV6-6; size: few; CDR3: CASSYSRAEYTGELFF; DNA: TGTGCCAGCAGTTACTCGAGGGCAGAATACACCGGGGAGCTGTTTTTT
D: .; J: TRBJ1-5; V: TRBV30; size: .; CDR3: CAWSDGQLGDQPQHF; DNA: TGTGCCTGGAGTGACGGACAGCTTGGGGATCAGCCCCAGCATTTT
D: TRBD2; J: TRBJ2-1; V: TRBV15; size: few; CDR3: CATSRGLAGDNEQFF; DNA: TGTGCCACCAGCAGAGGACTAGCGGGGGACAATGAGCAGTTCTTC
D: TRBD1; J: TRBJ2-7; V: TRBV4-2; size: .; CDR3: CASSRYRGRTYEQYF; DNA: TGTGCCAGCAGCCGCTACAGGGGGCGCACCTACGAGCAGTACTTC
D: TRBD2; J: TRBJ2-1; V: TRBV6-1; size: .; CDR3: CASSASGSYNEQFF; DNA: TGTGCCAGCAGTGCTAGCGGCTCCTACAATGAGCAGTTCTTC
D: .; J: TRBJ2-3; V: TRBV5-1; size: .; CDR3: CASSLGHPDTDTQYF; DNA: TGCGCCAGCAGCTTGGGGCACCCCGACACAGATACGCAGTATTTT
D: .; J: TRBJ2-2; V: TRBV27; size: .; CDR3: CATSTQATGELFF; DNA: TGTGCCACCTCGACACAAGCCACCGGGGAGCTGTTTTTT
D: .; J: TRBJ2-7; V: TRBV7-9; size: .; CDR3: CASSLGTSKQYF; DNA: TGTGCCAGCAGCTTAGGGACTTCCAAGCAGTACTTC
D: TRBD1; J: TRBJ2-7; V: TRBV19; size: .; CDR3: CASSIRAGGGYEQYF; DNA: TGTGCCAGTAGTATCCGAGCAGGGGGCGGCTACGAGCAGTACTTC
D: TRBD1; J: TRBJ1-1; V: TRBV6-1; size: .; CDR3: CASSGTGGTEAFF; DNA: TGTGCCAGCAGTGGGACAGGGGGCACTGAAGCTTTCTTT
D: TRBD1; J: TRBJ1-3; V: TRBV9; size: .; CDR3: CASSSRTGVGSGNTIYF; DNA: TGTGCCAGCAGCTCCCGGACAGGGGTGGGCTCTGGAAACACCATATATTTT
D: TRBD1; J: TRBJ1-4; V: TRBV15; size: .; CDR3: CATSRANRGEKLFF; DNA: TGTGCCACCAGCAGAGCCAACAGGGGAGAAAAACTGTTTTTT
D: .; J: TRBJ1-2; V: TRBV10-3; size: .; CDR3: CAISERGYGYTF; DNA: TGTGCCATCAGTGAGAGAGGTTATGGCTACACCTTC
D: TRBD1; J: TRBJ1-5; V: TRBV7-9; size: .; CDR3: CASSLEGAQPQHF; DNA: TGTGCCAGCAGCTTAGAGGGGGCCCAGCCCCAGCATTTT
D: .; J: TRBJ1-2; V: TRBV6-1; size: once; CDR3: CASSERTANYGYTF; DNA: TGTGCCAGCAGTGAGAGAACAGCTAACTATGGCTACACCTTC
D: TRBD1; J: TRBJ1-2; V: TRBV5-1; size: .; CDR3: CASSAGTGGYTF; DNA: TGCGCCAGCAGCGCCGGGACAGGGGGCTACACCTTC
D: TRBD1; J: TRBJ2-7; V: TRBV9; size: .; CDR3: CASTPPQMYPRGRVYEQYF; DNA: TGTGCCAGCACGCCTCCCCAAATGTATCCTAGGGGGCGCGTCTACGAGCAGTACTTC
D: .; J: TRBJ2-1; V: TRBV28; size: .; CDR3: CASSPTGRNEQFF; DNA: TGTGCCAGCAGCCCCACAGGGCGCAATGAGCAGTTCTTC
D: TRBD1; J: TRBJ2-7; V: TRBV28; size: .; CDR3: CASMGSTGTYEQYF; DNA: TGTGCCAGCATGGGATCGACAGGGACCTACGAGCAGTACTTC
D: .; J: TRBJ2-2; V: TRBV19; size: .; CDR3: CASSVTGRGELFF; DNA: TGTGCCAGTAGTGTTACAGGGAGAGGGGAGCTGTTTTTT
D: TRBD1; J: TRBJ2-5; V: TRBV19; size: .; CDR3: CASSPQGQGGETQYF; DNA: TGTGCCAGTAGTCCCCAGGGACAGGGGGGCGAGACCCAGTACTTC
D: TRBD1; J: TRBJ2-5; V: TRBV6-1; size: .; CDR3: CASNLDRAQETQYF; DNA: TGTGCCAGCAACCTCGACAGGGCCCAAGAGACCCAGTACTTC
D: .; J: TRBJ2-7; V: TRBV6-5; size: .; CDR3: CASSLSTVPNEQYF; DNA: TGTGCCAGCAGTCTTTCAACGGTCCCTAACGAGCAGTACTTC
D: .; J: TRBJ1-4; V: TRBV28; size: .; CDR3: CASSLEEGLMYRKLFF; DNA: TGTGCCAGCAGTTTAGAGGAGGGCTTAATGTACCGAAAACTGTTTTTT
D: .; J: TRBJ1-1; V: TRBV7-9; size: .; CDR3: CASSPGGTEAFF; DNA: TGTGCCAGCAGTCCGGGGGGAACTGAAGCTTTCTTT
D: .; J: TRBJ1-1; V: TRBV5-1; size: .; CDR3: CASSFEGNTEAFF; DNA: TGCGCCAGCAGCTTTGAGGGGAACACTGAAGCTTTCTTT
D: TRBD1; J: TRBJ2-3; V: TRBV5-6; size: .; CDR3: CASSLGLSGTGRTDTQYF; DNA: TGTGCCAGCAGCTTGGGATTGTCGGGGACAGGGCGCACAGATACGCAGTATTTT
D: TRBD1; J: TRBJ1-2; V: TRBV4-1; size: few; CDR3: CASSQGPGQAYGYTF; DNA: TGCGCCAGCAGCCAAGGTCCGGGACAGGCCTATGGCTACACCTTC
D: TRBD2; J: TRBJ2-7; V: TRBV27; size: .; CDR3: CASSPSLAGDYEQYF; DNA: TGTGCCAGCAGTCCCTCGCTAGCGGGAGACTACGAGCAGTACTTC
D: .; J: TRBJ1-1; V: TRBV7-9; size: .; CDR3: CASRHQGGNTEAFF; DNA: TGTGCCAGCAGGCATCAGGGTGGGAACACTGAAGCTTTCTTT
D: TRBD1; J: TRBJ1-4; V: TRBV28; size: few; CDR3: CASSFSTGLNEKLFF; DNA: TGTGCCAGCAGTTTTTCGACAGGGCTTAATGAAAAACTGTTTTTT
D: .; J: TRBJ1-2; V: TRBV2; size: .; CDR3: CASILQSTNYGYTF; DNA: TGTGCCAGCATCCTACAGAGTACTAACTATGGCTACACCTTC
D: .; J: TRBJ2-7; V: TRBV27; size: once; CDR3: CASSERTFPYEQYF; DNA: TGTGCCAGCAGTGAAAGGACATTTCCCTACGAGCAGTACTTC
D: TRBD1; J: TRBJ2-7; V: TRBV7-7; size: .; CDR3: CASSPRTGAYEQYF; DNA: TGTGCTAGCAGCCCCCGGACAGGGGCCTACGAGCAGTACTTC
D: .; J: TRBJ1-1; V: TRBV19; size: .; CDR3: CASSIGGGMNTEAFF; DNA: TGTGCCAGTAGTATCGGGGGGGGTATGAACACTGAAGCTTTCTTT
D: TRBD1; J: TRBJ2-7; V: TRBV7-9; size: .; CDR3: CASSLARGLDEQYF; DNA: TGTGCCAGCAGCTTAGCCAGGGGGCTGGACGAGCAGTACTTC
D: TRBD1; J: TRBJ1-1; V: TRBV29-1; size: .; CDR3: CSVENWTGGANTEAFF; DNA: TGCAGCGTTGAAAACTGGACAGGGGGCGCGAACACTGAAGCTTTCTTT
D: TRBD1; J: TRBJ1-5; V: TRBV28; size: .; CDR3: CASRFTGGTGNQPQHF; DNA: TGTGCCAGCAGGTTCACAGGGGGCACAGGCAATCAGCCCCAGCATTTT
D: .; J: TRBJ2-2; V: TRBV19; size: .; CDR3: CASTRYPGELFF; DNA: TGTGCCAGTACCAGATACCCCGGGGAGCTGTTTTTT
D: .; J: TRBJ1-2; V: TRBV6-5; size: .; CDR3: CASRQGGPNYGYTF; DNA: TGTGCCAGCAGACAGGGCGGCCCTAACTATGGCTACACCTTC
D: TRBD2; J: TRBJ2-1; V: TRBV13; size: .; CDR3: CASSLMTSGWWNEQFF; DNA: TGTGCCAGCAGCTTAATGACTAGCGGGTGGTGGAATGAGCAGTTCTTC
D: TRBD2; J: TRBJ2-1; V: TRBV5-6; size: .; CDR3: CASSRRTSGYNEQFF; DNA: TGTGCCAGCAGCCGGCGGACTAGCGGCTACAATGAGCAGTTCTTC
D: .; J: TRBJ2-7; V: TRBV27; size: .; CDR3: CASSFGRFYEQYF; DNA: TGTGCCAGCAGTTTTGGCAGGTTCTACGAGCAGTACTTC
D: TRBD2; J: TRBJ2-5; V: TRBV11-2; size: .; CDR3: CASTLAGGGETQYF; DNA: TGTGCCAGCACTCTAGCGGGGGGTGGGGAGACCCAGTACTTC
D: TRBD1; J: TRBJ2-6; V: TRBV2; size: few; CDR3: CASSMNRGRTLGANVLTF; DNA: TGTGCCAGCAGTATGAACAGGGGGCGAACTCTGGGGGCCAACGTCCTGACTTTC